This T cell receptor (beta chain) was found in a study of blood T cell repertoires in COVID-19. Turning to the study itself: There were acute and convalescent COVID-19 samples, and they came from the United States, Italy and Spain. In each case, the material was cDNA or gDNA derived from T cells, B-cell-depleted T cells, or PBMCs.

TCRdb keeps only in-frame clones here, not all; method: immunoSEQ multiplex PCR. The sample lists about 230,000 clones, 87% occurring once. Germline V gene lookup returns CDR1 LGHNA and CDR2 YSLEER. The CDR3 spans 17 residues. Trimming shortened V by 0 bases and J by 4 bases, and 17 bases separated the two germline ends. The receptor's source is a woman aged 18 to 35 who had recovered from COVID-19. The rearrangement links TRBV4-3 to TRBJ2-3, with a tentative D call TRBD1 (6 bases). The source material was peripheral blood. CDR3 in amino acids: CASSQDGDTVPADTQYF. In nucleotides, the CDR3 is TGCGCCAGCAGCCAAGATGGGGACACCGTCCCGGCAGATACGCAGTATTTT.